The 6 T cell receptor beta chains given below trace back to one sample, sequenced in a study of CD8+CD57+ T cells in acquired aplastic anemia. Genomic DNA provided the template from which TCR beta VDJ and CDR3 profiles were obtained. From the reads, TCRdb called clonotypes with MiXCR, one entry per CDR3 protein. The sample comprises about 180,000 distinct CDR3 sequences, roughly half of which are singletons, and approximately 2.9% rests with the top ten. The sequenced sample consisted of sorted CD4+, CD8+, or CD8+CD57+ T cells (not recorded which) from PBMCs. These receptors originate from a human donor in good health.

This clonotype was detected ten times or more. The chain recombines TRBV29-1 with TRBJ2-7, with TRBD1 matching over 7 bases. The CDR3 contains 16 residues. V was clipped by 1 base and J by 1 base; unmatched bases: 10. Germline V gene data show CDR1 as SQVTM and CDR2 as ANQGSEA. The CDR3 here is CSVEGHSDRSSYEQYF. CDR3 DNA sequence: TGCAGCGTTGAAGGGCATTCGGACAGGAGTTCCTACGAGCAGTACTTC.

This chain links TRBV7-2 with TRBJ1-1, with D possibly matching TRBD1 (5 bases). Germline values: CDR1 SGHTA, CDR2 FQGNSA. Between the trimmed V and J ends, which lost 3 bases and 3 bases, there was a span of 11 bases. The CDR3 is 14 residues long. The CDR3 nucleotides are TGTGCCAGCAGCTTGGGGGTGGGGGACACTGAAGCTTTCTTT. Translated, it gives CASSLGVGDTEAFF.

At least ten counts were recorded for this clonotype. The genes are TRBV19 and TRBJ1-4; the D is unclear. V was shortened by 5 bases and J by 4 bases, with 8 bases between the two germline ends. CDR3 length: 13 amino acids. Germline values: CDR1 LNHDA, CDR2 SQIVND (reference sequence). CDR3 sequence reads: CASSRTYNEKLFF. The CDR3 DNA follows: TGTGCCAGTAGTCGAACTTATAATGAAAAACTGTTTTTT.

This clonotype was seen many times. The gene calls are TRBV5-5 and TRBJ2-2; TRBD1 or TRBD2 may be the D gene (5 bases each). Germline assignment: CDR1 SGHKS and CDR2 YYEKEE (reference sequence). Trimming pared 5 bases from V and 1 base from J, leaving 12 bases between. This CDR3 comprises 15 residues. This CDR3 is CASRGRQQNTGELFF. In DNA, the CDR3 is TGTGCCAGCAGGGGACGACAGCAGAACACCGGGGAGCTGTTTTTT.

This rearrangement joins TRBV20-1 to TRBJ2-1; D call uncertain. CDR1 and CDR2 (germline): DFQATT, SNEGSKA (reference sequence). The CDR3 sequence is 16 residues long. Trimming took 0 bases from V and 3 from J, leaving 15 bases between them. The CDR3 loop is CSARDSFAGIYNEQFF. CDR3 sequence (DNA): TGCAGTGCTAGAGATTCATTCGCCGGAATCTACAATGAGCAGTTCTTC.

CDR3 region: CSVEEGIDTEAFF. The CDR3 DNA reads TGCAGCGTTGAAGAAGGAATTGACACTGAAGCTTTCTTT. The chain recombines TRBV29-1 with TRBJ1-1; no firm D call. V lost 0 bases, J lost 3 bases, and 8 bases lay in between. Germline CDR1 SQVTM, CDR2 ANQGSEA. The CDR3 totals 13 residues.